The rows below give T cell receptor beta chains drawn from one sample of a study of a mutant IDH1 vaccine in newly diagnosed glioma. Generated by immunoSEQ multiplex PCR, the TCRdb table keeps only in-frame clones and is missing some. The sample lists some 130,000 clones, roughly 77% seen once, with about 5.5% in the top ten. Their cognate antigens are unknown. Specimen: PBMCs, collected from a glioma patient whose treatment included an IDH1 peptide vaccine. The source is a man aged 35-49 years with glioma. The CDR3 runs from the conserved cysteine through the conserved F or W. The order of the fields is CDR3 DNA, CDR3 protein, V gene, J gene, clone size, D gene. D genes are given only for firm matches. Clone size, where shown, is once, few, many, or a class for clones that have expanded.

DNA: TGTGCCAGTAGCCCAGGAGGGTTGGACGAGCAGTACTTC
CDR3: CASSPGGLDEQYF
V: TRBV19
J: TRBJ2-7
size: .
D: .

DNA: TGTGCCAGCAGTTTATTGGTTGCTGACACTTCACAGGACTCTCCCTATGGCTACACCTTC
CDR3: CASSLLVADTSQDSPYGYTF
V: TRBV28
J: TRBJ1-2
size: .
D: .

DNA: TGTGCCAGCAGTGAAACTAAGAACACCGGGGAGCTGTTTTTT
CDR3: CASSETKNTGELFF
V: TRBV6-4
J: TRBJ2-2
size: .
D: .

DNA: TGTGCCAGTAGTATAGTAACAGGGGGCACTGAAGCTTTCTTT
CDR3: CASSIVTGGTEAFF
V: TRBV19
J: TRBJ1-1
size: .
D: TRBD1

DNA: TGTGCCAGCAGTATAGGGACTCACCAGGCAGATACGCAGTATTTT
CDR3: CASSIGTHQADTQYF
V: TRBV6-5
J: TRBJ2-3
size: .
D: .

DNA: TGTGCCAGTAGTACCCACAGGGGGCTCGATGGCTACACCTTC
CDR3: CASSTHRGLDGYTF
V: TRBV19
J: TRBJ1-2
size: .
D: TRBD1

DNA: TGTGCCAGCGGGGCGCTGAGGGAAAGCCCAGATACGCAGTATTTT
CDR3: CASGALRESPDTQYF
V: TRBV2
J: TRBJ2-3
size: .
D: .

DNA: TGTGCCAGCAGTGACTCGAGGAGACCTCCTAACTATGGCTACACCTTC
CDR3: CASSDSRRPPNYGYTF
V: TRBV6-4
J: TRBJ1-2
size: .
D: .

DNA: TGTGCCAGTAGTATCCCCGGGACAGCCTACGAGCAGTACTTC
CDR3: CASSIPGTAYEQYF
V: TRBV19
J: TRBJ2-7
size: .
D: TRBD1

DNA: TGCAGCGTTGAGGTCTTATCCCGCCTTGCGGGGACCCAGTACTTC
CDR3: CSVEVLSRLAGTQYF
V: TRBV29-1
J: TRBJ2-5
size: .
D: .

DNA: TGTGCCAGCAGCACTCCGGGATCCTACGAGCAGTACTTC
CDR3: CASSTPGSYEQYF
V: TRBV6-5
J: TRBJ2-7
size: once
D: .

DNA: TGTGCCAGCAGGCTTGCGAGATCCGCGGGTACGCAGTATTTT
CDR3: CASRLARSAGTQYF
V: TRBV5-6
J: TRBJ2-3
size: .
D: .